The 30 T cell receptor beta chains below all came from one sample that was sequenced in a study of CDR3 diversity in severe acne. A single record per CDR3 protein comes from TCRdb applying MiXCR to the PCR reads. Of about 84,000 distinct CDR3 sequences listed, about 54% are singletons. Sequences were obtained from blood. The receptors here all came from a male donor in good health, without acne.

This clonotype showed up many times. The chain uses TRBV7-2 and TRBJ2-7; 7 nucleotides align to TRBD2. CDR3 length equals 15 residues. CDR1 SGHTA and CDR2 FQGNSA come from the germline V gene. The trim removed 1 base at V and 2 bases at J, leaving 5 bases unmatched. In DNA, the CDR3 is TGTGCCAGCAGCTTAGGGGGAGGGGCCACCTACGAGCAGTACTTC. Translation: CASSLGGGATYEQYF. The complete variable domain, with remaining parts taken from reference TRBV7-2 and TRBJ2-7, reads GAGVSQSPSNKVTEKGKDVELRCDPISGHTALYWYRQSLGQGLEFLIYFQGNSAPDKSGLPSDRFSAERTGGSVSTLTIQRTQQEDSAVYLCASSLGGGATYEQYFGPGTRLTVT.

This clonotype was counted once. CDR3 nucleotide sequence: TGTGCCAGCACGGGACTAGCGGGAGTAGGGTCAGATACGCAGTATTTT. It encodes CASTGLAGVGSDTQYF. The V call is TRBV6-4, the J call TRBJ2-3, with TRBD2 matching 14 bases. This CDR3 comprises 16 residues. Germline V lookup: CDR1 MRHNA, CDR2 SNTAGT. V lost 7 bases and J lost 4; bases outside the gene matches: 7.

This chain uses TRBV29-1 with TRBJ2-1, with D perhaps TRBD1 or TRBD2 (5 bases each). Germline V gene lookup returns CDR1 SQVTM and CDR2 ANQGSEA. The CDR3 spans 10 residues. V lost 7 bases, J lost 10 bases, and 11 bases lay in between. The CDR3 is CSAGDREQFF. The CDR3 DNA follows: TGCAGCGCCGGGGACCGGGAGCAGTTCTTC.

Many counts were recorded for this clonotype. The chain carries TRBV5-1 and TRBJ2-3; 7 nucleotides align to TRBD2. In germline, CDR1 is SGHRS, CDR2 YFSETQ. V trimming: 3 bases; J trimming: 4 bases; junction bases outside the gene matches: 2. There are 13 residues in the CDR3. The CDR3 bases are TGCGCCAGCAGCTGGGAGGGCGCAGATACGCAGTATTTT. Translated: CASSWEGADTQYF.

In DNA, the CDR3 is TGCAGTGCTAGAGGAGGGGGCCCGATTAACTATGGCTACACCTTC. Its protein product is CSARGGGPINYGYTF. This chain joins TRBV20-1 and TRBJ1-2; the match to TRBD1 covers 7 bases. This CDR3 comprises 15 residues. Trimming at V came to 1 base and at J to 1 base, leaving 6 bases not matched to a gene. Per the germline V gene, CDR1 is DFQATT and CDR2 is SNEGSKA (reference sequence).

J is TRBJ2-7 and V is TRBV24-1; the match to TRBD1 covers 8 bases. J lost 4 bases, V lost 6 bases, and 4 bases had no gene match. There are 13 residues in the CDR3. CDR1 and CDR2 from the germline V gene are KGHDR and SFDVKD. The CDR3 region has the DNA TGTGCCACCAGTCTCGGACAGGGTTACGAGCAGTACTTC. Protein: CATSLGQGYEQYF.

This clonotype showed up many times. The V call is TRBV2, the J call TRBJ2-2; 11 bases match TRBD2. Looked up from germline, CDR1 is SNHLY and CDR2 is FYNNEI. CDR3 size: 18 residues. V lost 6 bases, J lost 0 bases, and 9 bases stayed unmatched. Here the CDR3 reads CASRTGTSGATNTGELFF. In nucleotides, the CDR3 is TGTGCCAGCAGAACTGGGACTAGCGGCGCGACGAACACCGGGGAGCTGTTTTTT.

Ten or more counts support this clonotype. A much larger clone sits a single nucleotide away, making a read error possible. The rearrangement joins TRBV9 to TRBJ1-3; no definite D call. The germline gives CDR1 SGDLS, CDR2 YYNGEE. CDR3 size: 15 residues. The DNA for the CDR3 is TGTGCCAGCAGCGTAGTAGGAGACTCTGGAAACGCCATATATTTT. This encodes CASSVVGDSGNAIYF.

This clonotype was detected a few times. The chain recombines TRBV5-5 with TRBJ2-6; D is possibly TRBD1 (6 bases). CDR1 and CDR2 (germline): SGHKS, YYEKEE (reference sequence). Trimming removed 2 bases from V and 2 bases from J, with 8 bases in between. This CDR3 spans 15 amino acids. CDR3 coding DNA: TGTGCCAGCAGCTTCCCAGGGGCTGGGGCCAACGTCCTGACTTTC. Protein: CASSFPGAGANVLTF.

V is TRBV20-1 and J is TRBJ1-2; tentatively, D is TRBD1 (6 bases). This CDR3 has 12 amino acids. Germline values: CDR1 DFQATT, CDR2 SNEGSKA (reference sequence). V lost 3 bases and J 8 bases, leaving 13 bases between the germline ends. The CDR3 DNA sequence: TGCAGTGCTAGTCGGGACACCAAGGGCTACACCTTC. Translated, it gives CSASRDTKGYTF.

This clonotype has a count of ten or more. The chain recombines TRBV10-3 with TRBJ2-7, with D tentatively TRBD2 (6 bases). V shed 0 bases and J shed 6 bases, with 6 bases lying between them. The germline V gene encodes CDR1 ENHRY and CDR2 SYGVKD. The CDR3 extends over 12 amino acids. As DNA, the CDR3 is TGTGCCATCAGTGAGTCCGGGGGCGAGCAGTACTTC. It yields the protein CAISESGGEQYF.

On this clonotype itself: The DNA is left out, because the CDR3 cannot be placed on it with certainty; the CDR3 is given as TCRdb lists it. The chain has TRBV9 and TRBJ1-5; the table names TRBD1, a call not compared with the DNA. Per the germline V gene, CDR1 is SGDLS and CDR2 is YYNGEE. Ends included, the CDR3 has 20 residues. Here the CDR3 reads CASSTGQHEKLFFGSGTQHF.

As for this clonotype: The CDR3 does not close with the conserved phenylalanine or tryptophan, likely indicating a read error. No DNA is shown, since the ends of the CDR3 on it are uncertain; the CDR3 is the one TCRdb lists. This rearrangement joins TRBV6-5 to TRBJ2-7; TRBD1, the D gene given by the table, was not confirmed from the DNA. The CDR3 length equals 10 residues, ends included. The germline V gene has CDR1 MNHEY and CDR2 SVGAGI. The CDR3 here is CASSYLGFRQ.

J is TRBJ1-1 and V is TRBV4-1, with D unclear. V dropped 0 bases and J dropped 4 bases, with 12 bases sitting between them. Per the germline V gene, CDR1 is MGHRA and CDR2 is YSYEKL. This CDR3 contains 15 residues. In nucleotides, the CDR3 is TGCGCCAGCAGCCAAGAGACACAAGGGTCCACTGAAGCTTTCTTT. Its translation is CASSQETQGSTEAFF.

This clonotype was counted at least ten times. The chain links TRBV3-1 to TRBJ2-7; 10 positions agree with TRBD1. Losses at the gene ends were 7 bases for V and 3 bases for J; bases not matched to a gene: 3. Germline CDR1 is LGHDT and CDR2 is YNNKEL (reference sequence). The CDR3 spans 13 residues. CDR3 nucleotide sequence: TGTGCCAGCACCCGGGACAGGGGCTACGAGCAGTACTTC. It codes for CASTRDRGYEQYF.

The gene calls are TRBV11-2 and TRBJ2-7, with D possibly matching TRBD1 (5 bases). Per the germline V gene, CDR1 is SGHAT and CDR2 is FQNNGV. V lost 1 base, J lost 2 bases, and 6 bases lay in between. The CDR3 runs to 13 residues. CDR3 in amino acids: CASSLARAYEQYF. CDR3 sequence (DNA): TGTGCCAGCAGCTTAGCCAGGGCCTACGAGCAGTACTTC.

This clonotype was recorded a few times. The chain is built from TRBV5-1 and TRBJ2-7; 9 bases agree with TRBD2. CDR1 and CDR2 (germline): SGHRS, YFSETQ. After removal of 0 bases from V and 1 base from J, the junction contained 26 bases not matched to a gene. CDR3 size: 23 residues. CDR3 in amino acids: CASSLGGGRGGGGGGGESYEQYF. The CDR3 DNA sequence: TGCGCCAGCAGCTTGGGGGGGGGGCGGGGGGGGGGGGGGGGGGGGGGGGAGTCCTACGAGCAGTACTTC.

This chain connects TRBV7-9 to TRBJ2-5; tentative D call: TRBD2 (6 bases). V gave up 7 bases and J gave up 5 bases, with 20 bases separating them. The CDR3 is 15 residues long. Germline V CDR1 and CDR2: SEHNR, FQNEAQ (reference sequence). The CDR3 DNA reads TGTGCCAGCACCCGAGGGGACTCCGCTGTGGAGACCCAGTACTTC. This encodes CASTRGDSAVETQYF.

This chain links TRBV7-3 with TRBJ1-5, with TRBD1 matching 7 bases. The germline CDR1 and CDR2 sequences are SGHTA and FQGTGA. J lost 5 bases, V lost 3 bases, and 10 bases had no gene match. The CDR3 contains 16 residues. The CDR3 nucleotides are TGTGCCAGCAGCTTCACCCCCCGGGACAGCGATCAGCCCCAGCATTTT. This gives the protein CASSFTPRDSDQPQHF.

This clonotype was observed at least ten times. This chain links TRBV13 with TRBJ2-5; D is uncertain. The CDR3 is made up of 13 amino acids. Trimming removed 2 bases at V and 1 base at J, with 5 bases between. Germline values: CDR1 PRHDT, CDR2 FYEKMQ (reference sequence). CDR3 amino acids: CASSLLIQETQYF. CDR3 nucleotides: TGTGCCAGCAGCTTATTAATCCAAGAGACCCAGTACTTC.

V is TRBV10-2 and J is TRBJ1-1, with D possibly matching TRBD1 (5 bases). Germline lookup yields CDR1 WSHSY and CDR2 SAAADI. Between the trimmed V and J ends, which lost 6 bases and 6 bases, there was a span of 14 bases. The CDR3 is 13 residues long. The CDR3 sequence: CASSKTAPPEAFF. CDR3 coding DNA: TGCGCCAGCAGCAAGACAGCGCCCCCTGAAGCTTTCTTT.

Only one count was recorded for this clonotype. The rearrangement joins TRBV5-1 to TRBJ1-6; weak D call: TRBD1 (6 bases). Germline CDR1 SGHRS, CDR2 YFSETQ. CDR3 size: 14 residues. V was cut by 2 bases and J by 10 bases, with 13 bases left in between. The DNA of the CDR3 is TGCGCCAGCAGCTTCAAAGGGGGGAGGTCACCCCTCCACTTT. Protein: CASSFKGGRSPLHF.

The chain uses TRBV29-1 and TRBJ1-5, with TRBD1 matching over 8 bases. V lost 6 bases to trimming and J lost 5 bases; unmatched junction nucleotides: 6. The CDR3 consists of 13 residues. The germline CDR1 and CDR2 sequences are SQVTM and ANQGSEA. The CDR3 sequence: CSVSGGWDQPQHF. In nucleotides, the CDR3 is TGCAGCGTATCAGGGGGCTGGGATCAGCCCCAGCATTTT.

This clonotype was detected only a few times. The chain uses TRBV7-9 and TRBJ1-1, with D possibly being TRBD1 (6 bases). CDR3 length: 15 amino acids. V was pared by 5 bases and J by 5 bases, with 18 bases between. Germline V gene data show CDR1 as SEHNR and CDR2 as FQNEAQ (reference sequence). This CDR3 is CASSHNREWRTEAFF. CDR3 nucleotides: TGTGCCAGCAGCCACAACAGGGAGTGGAGAACTGAAGCTTTCTTT.

The gene calls are TRBV25-1 and TRBJ2-7; tentative D call: TRBD2 (6 bases). V lost 3 bases and J 0 bases, leaving 15 bases between the germline ends. The CDR3 length is 16 residues. The germline gives CDR1 MGHDK, CDR2 SYGVNS. The CDR3: CASSERRATSSYEQYF. The CDR3 coding sequence is TGTGCCAGCAGTGAGCGGAGGGCTACGTCCTCCTACGAGCAGTACTTC.

Written as DNA, the CDR3 is TGCGCCAGCAGCAGGGACGAGACAGGGACTGAAGCTTTCTTT. It specifies CASSRDETGTEAFF. This chain joins TRBV5-1 and TRBJ1-1; TRBD1 matches at 7 bases. CDR1 is SGHRS, CDR2 YFSETQ, per germline. The junction had 8 bases not matched to a gene; V was cut back by 4 bases and J by 5 bases. The CDR3 has 14 residues.

This chain links TRBV5-1 with TRBJ1-4; 9 nucleotides line up with TRBD1. With 0 bases clipped from V and 5 bases from J, the junction kept 5 bases outside the gene matches. CDR1 is SGHRS, CDR2 YFSETQ, per germline. The CDR3 runs 16 residues. Written as DNA, the CDR3 is TGCGCCAGCAGCTTGGAACAGGGGGCGGAGAATGAAAAACTGTTTTTT. Encoded protein: CASSLEQGAENEKLFF.

This clonotype was detected many times. J is TRBJ2-2 and V is TRBV19, with D hard to call. In germline, CDR1 is LNHDA, CDR2 SQIVND (reference sequence). Trimming removed 0 bases at V and 4 bases at J, with 9 bases between. The CDR3 is made up of 15 amino acids. In nucleotides, the CDR3 is TGTGCCAGTAGTATAGACCCGGCCGTCACCGGGGAGCTGTTTTTT. Encoded protein: CASSIDPAVTGELFF.

The chain has TRBV6-5 and TRBJ2-5; D gene uncertain. The CDR3 contains 9 residues. Germline CDR1 and CDR2: MNHEY and SVGAGI. V dropped 6 bases and J dropped 7 bases, with 3 bases sitting between them. The CDR3 nucleotides are TGTGCCAGCAGAGGGACCCAGTACTTC. This encodes CASRGTQYF.

The gene calls are TRBV11-2 and TRBJ1-4, with D hard to call. Germline V gene data show CDR1 as SGHAT and CDR2 as FQNNGV. This CDR3 has 15 amino acids. V lost 3 bases, J lost 8 bases, and 16 bases lay in between. The CDR3 reads CASSLSTASREKLFF. CDR3 bases: TGTGCCAGCAGCTTGTCGACGGCTAGTCGGGAAAAACTGTTTTTT.